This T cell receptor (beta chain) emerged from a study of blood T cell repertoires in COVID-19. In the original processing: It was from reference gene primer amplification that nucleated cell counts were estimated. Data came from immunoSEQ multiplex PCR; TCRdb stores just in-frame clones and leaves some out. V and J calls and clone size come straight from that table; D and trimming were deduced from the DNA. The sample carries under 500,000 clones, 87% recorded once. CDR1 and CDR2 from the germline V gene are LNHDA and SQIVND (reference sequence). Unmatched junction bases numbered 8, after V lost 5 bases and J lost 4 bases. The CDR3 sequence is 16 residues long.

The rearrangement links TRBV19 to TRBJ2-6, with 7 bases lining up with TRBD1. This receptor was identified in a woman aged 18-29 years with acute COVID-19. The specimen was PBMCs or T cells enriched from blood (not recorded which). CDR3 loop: CASSLTGAGGANVLTF. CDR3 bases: TGTGCCAGTAGTCTTACAGGGGCGGGCGGGGCCAACGTCCTGACTTTC.